This TCR beta chain was documented in a study of Graves' ophthalmopathy and Graves' hyperthyroidism. Study as a whole: There was a collection of peripheral blood at initial diagnosis, before any treatment. Study results and caveats: Classification of ophthalmopathy versus stable hyperthyroidism by a 13-signature model yielded about 88% sensitivity and just over 80% specificity. Most expanded clonotypes in thyroid above 0.001 frequency also showed up in blood.

V lost 1 base and J 1 base, leaving 11 bases between the germline ends. Germline values: CDR1 MDHEN, CDR2 SYDVKM. The length of the CDR3 is 16 residues. Amplified material comprised TCR beta CDR3 regions derived from RNA transcripts. First-round RT-PCR employed HTBI primers, with a second-round multiplex PCR after it. TCRdb redid the calling of the multiplex PCR reads with MiXCR, one entry per CDR3 protein. The repertoire holds 350,000 to 450,000 distinct CDR3 sequences, with approximately 21% as singletons. There are many counts of this clonotype. Its antigen is as yet unknown. Sample: peripheral blood. The receptor comes from a woman in her late teens or twenties with stable Graves' hyperthyroidism. The V call is TRBV28, the J call TRBJ2-4; the D gene could be TRBD1 or TRBD2 (5 bases each). This CDR3 is CASSLFLGEAKNIQYF. CDR3 nucleotide sequence: TGTGCCAGCAGTTTATTTCTGGGGGAGGCCAAAAACATTCAGTACTTC.